This T cell receptor (beta chain) derives from a study of cytomegalovirus exposure and HLA in healthy donors. This CDR3 is built from 15 residues. With 4 bases removed from V and 1 base from J, the gap between germline ends came to 14 bases. Germline V CDR1 and CDR2: SGHDT, YYEEEE. The study ran its PCR with 60 Vbeta and 13 Jbeta primers. Sequencing used immunoSEQ multiplex PCR; TCRdb keeps in-frame clones, though not all of them. The profile shows roughly 130,000 clones, 80% of them singletons. General study results and limits: Some highly shared sequence variants likely arose as a pipeline artifact. In a later analysis, TCR beta V- and J-gene trimming was associated with a missense DCLRE1C variant.

About this clone: Its antigen is not known.

The V call is TRBV5-6, the J call TRBJ1-1; the D is unclear. Material: PBMCs. The clonotype originates from a man aged 35 to 55 in good health and CMV-seronegative. In DNA, the CDR3 is TGTGCCAGCAGCCCCATGACTAGGGAGAACACTGAAGCTTTCTTT. It translates to CASSPMTRENTEAFF. Looking up the rest from reference TRBV5-6 and TRBJ1-1 gives the full variable domain: DAGVTQSPTHLIKTRGQQVTLRCSPKSGHDTVSWYQQALGQGPQFIFQYYEEEERQRGNFPDRFSGHQFPNYSSELNVNALLLGDSALYLCASSPMTRENTEAFFGQGTRLTVV.